This T cell receptor (beta chain) was observed in a study of T-cell memory formation after mild COVID-19. TCRdb fed the 5' RACE reads into MiXCR, producing one record per CDR3 protein. The sample includes under 700,000 distinct CDR3 sequences, around 21% seen only once; the top ten take roughly an eighth. CDR3 length equals 16 residues. Germline assignment: CDR1 SGHTA and CDR2 FQGNSA. Between the trimmed V and J ends, which lost 1 base and 8 bases, there was a span of 19 bases. In the case of this clonotype: What it binds is unknown.

Study-wide results and caveats: Clonal second-wave expansions that peaked on day 37 had unconfirmed SARS-CoV-2 specificity.

This receptor was obtained from an adult woman who had mild COVID-19 (a few samples of this study predate the infection). Cell type and time point are not known. The sequenced sample consisted of PBMCs or a T cell subset sorted from them (not recorded which). The chain links TRBV7-2 to TRBJ2-3, with D tentatively TRBD1 or TRBD2 (5 bases each). This CDR3 is CASSLVAPTVRGTQYF. In DNA form, the CDR3 reads TGTGCCAGCAGCTTAGTTGCTCCCACGGTGAGGGGTACGCAGTATTTT.